This record covers a single TCR beta chain. Its antigen is still unknown. Using immunoSEQ multiplex PCR, the repertoire was profiled, and TCRdb retains in-frame clones only, with some absent. The sample consists of 2 million to 2.5 million clones, roughly 95% of them appearing once. The sample belongs to a study of shared clonotypes between healthy human individuals. Study results and limitations: Donors were few, which limited the genetic and exposure-history diversity represented. Across a few donors, naive CD4 shared roughly 5%, naive CD8 approximately 3.5%, memory CD4 roughly 2.4%, memory CD8 0.4% to 0.5%.

Trimming pared 5 bases from V and 3 bases from J, leaving 5 bases between. CDR1 GTSNPN and CDR2 SVGIG come from the germline V gene (reference sequence). This CDR3 has 12 residues. This chain links TRBV30 with TRBJ1-6, with D unresolved. This TCR was sampled from a man younger than 30 in good health. The specimen was naive CD4+ T cells sorted from blood. Documented subset: CD45RA+ positively selected. The CDR3 sequence is CAWGRYNSPLHF. CDR3 coding DNA: TGTGCCTGGGGACGCTATAATTCACCCCTCCACTTT.